Here is one T cell receptor (beta chain) with its context. Germline V gene sequence: CDR1 SQVTM, CDR2 ANQGSEA. The CDR3 totals 12 residues. Trimming took off 6 bases at V and 7 bases at J, with 15 bases between the two ends. Using unique molecular identifiers, the investigators prepared the TCRbeta library. MiXCR, run by TCRdb on the PCR reads, gives a single entry per CDR3 protein. Of 360,000 or so distinct CDR3 sequences listed, around 20% are singletons. The sample is drawn from a study of T-cell reconstitution after alpha-beta-depleted transplantation in children. The sequence came from a human donor who donated a stem cell graft to a child with acute myeloid leukemia. The chain is built from TRBV29-1 and TRBJ1-2; maybe TRBD1 (6 bases). The sequenced sample was PBMCs from the stem cell graft donor, obtained from the stem cell graft. CDR3 sequence (DNA): TGCAGCGTGACACAGGGAGAGCGTGGCTACACCTTC. This codes for CSVTQGERGYTF.